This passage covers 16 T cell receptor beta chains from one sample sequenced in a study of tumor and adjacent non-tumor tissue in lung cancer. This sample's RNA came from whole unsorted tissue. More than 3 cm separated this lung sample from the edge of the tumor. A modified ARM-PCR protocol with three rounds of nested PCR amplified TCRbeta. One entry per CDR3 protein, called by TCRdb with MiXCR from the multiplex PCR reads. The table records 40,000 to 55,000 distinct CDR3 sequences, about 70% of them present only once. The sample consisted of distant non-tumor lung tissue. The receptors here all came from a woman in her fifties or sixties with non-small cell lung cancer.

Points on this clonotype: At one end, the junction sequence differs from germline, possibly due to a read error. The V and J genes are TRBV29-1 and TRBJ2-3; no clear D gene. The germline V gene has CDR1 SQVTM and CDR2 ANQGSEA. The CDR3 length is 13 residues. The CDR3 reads CSGRVGGIDMQYF. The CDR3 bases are TGCAGCGGCCGGGTTGGTGGCATAGATATGCAGTATTTT.

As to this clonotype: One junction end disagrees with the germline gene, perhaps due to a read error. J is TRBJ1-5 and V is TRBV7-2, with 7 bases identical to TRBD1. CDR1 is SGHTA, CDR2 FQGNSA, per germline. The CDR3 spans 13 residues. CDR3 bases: TGTGCCAGCAGCCCCCAGGGGGATCAGCCCCGGCATTTT. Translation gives CASSPQGDQPRHF.

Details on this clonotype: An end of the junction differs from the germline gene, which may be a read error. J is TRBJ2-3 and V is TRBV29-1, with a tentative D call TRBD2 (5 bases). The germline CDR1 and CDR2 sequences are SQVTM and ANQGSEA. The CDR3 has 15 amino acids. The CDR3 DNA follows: TGTAGCGTTGATGGGGTGGAGAGCACAGAGGGTACGCAGTATTTT. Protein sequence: CSVDGVESTEGTQYF.

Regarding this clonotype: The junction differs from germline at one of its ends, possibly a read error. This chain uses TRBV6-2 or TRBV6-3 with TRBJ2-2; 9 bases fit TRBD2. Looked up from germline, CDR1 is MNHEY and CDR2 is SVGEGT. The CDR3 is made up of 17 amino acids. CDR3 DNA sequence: TGTGCCAGCAACCCCTGGGTAGCGGGGGCACATGCCGGGGAGCGGTTTTTT. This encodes CASNPWVAGAHAGERFF.

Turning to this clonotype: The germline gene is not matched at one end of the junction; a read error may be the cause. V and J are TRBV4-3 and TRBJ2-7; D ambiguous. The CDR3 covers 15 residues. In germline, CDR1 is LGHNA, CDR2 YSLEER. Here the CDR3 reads CASSLFSCSSYEQCF. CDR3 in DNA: TGCGCCAGCAGCCTGTTTTCCTGTAGCTCCTACGAGCAGTGCTTC.

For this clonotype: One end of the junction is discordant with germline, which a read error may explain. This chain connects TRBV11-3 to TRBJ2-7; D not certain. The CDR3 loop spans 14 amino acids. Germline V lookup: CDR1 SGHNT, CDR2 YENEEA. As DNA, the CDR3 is TGTGCCTGCAGCTTAGATACGGTAACGTACGAGCAGTACTTC. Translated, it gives CACSLDTVTYEQYF.

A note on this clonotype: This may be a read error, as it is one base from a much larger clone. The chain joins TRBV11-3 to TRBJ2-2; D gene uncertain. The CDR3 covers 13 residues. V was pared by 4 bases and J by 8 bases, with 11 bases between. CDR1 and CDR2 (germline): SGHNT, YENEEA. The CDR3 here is CASSCSTEGELFF. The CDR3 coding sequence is TGTGCCAGCAGCTGTTCTACGGAGGGGGAGCTGTTTTTT.

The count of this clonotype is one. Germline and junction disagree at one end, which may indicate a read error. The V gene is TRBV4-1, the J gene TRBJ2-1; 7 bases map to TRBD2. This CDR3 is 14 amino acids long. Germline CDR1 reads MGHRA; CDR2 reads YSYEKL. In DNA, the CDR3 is TGCGCCAGGGGACCGGGACTACCGTACAAAGAGCAATTCTTC. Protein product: CARGPGLPYKEQFF.

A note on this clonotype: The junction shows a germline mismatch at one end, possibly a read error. The DNA of the CDR3 is TGCAGTGCTAGTGATTTCGGTAATCAGCCCCAACATTTT. The encoded protein is CSASDFGNQPQHF. The chain recombines TRBV20-1 with TRBJ1-5, with D uncertain. Germline-derived CDR1 and CDR2 are DFQATT and SNEGSKA (reference sequence). This CDR3 has 13 residues.

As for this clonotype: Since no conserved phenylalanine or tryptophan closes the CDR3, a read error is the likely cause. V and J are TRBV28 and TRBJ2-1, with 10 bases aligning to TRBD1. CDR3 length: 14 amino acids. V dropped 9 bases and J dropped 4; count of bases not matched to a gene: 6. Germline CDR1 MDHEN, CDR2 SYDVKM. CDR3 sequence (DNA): TGTGCCAGAAGCCGGACAGGGGGATACAATGAGCAGTTCTTA. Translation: CARSRTGGYNEQFL.

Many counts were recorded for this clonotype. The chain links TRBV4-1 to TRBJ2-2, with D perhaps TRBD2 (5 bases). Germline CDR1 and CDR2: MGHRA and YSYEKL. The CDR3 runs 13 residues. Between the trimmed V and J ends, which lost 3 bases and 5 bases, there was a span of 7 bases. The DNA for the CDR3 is TGCGCCAGCAGCCAGGACTGGACCGGGGAGCTGTTTTTT. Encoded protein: CASSQDWTGELFF.

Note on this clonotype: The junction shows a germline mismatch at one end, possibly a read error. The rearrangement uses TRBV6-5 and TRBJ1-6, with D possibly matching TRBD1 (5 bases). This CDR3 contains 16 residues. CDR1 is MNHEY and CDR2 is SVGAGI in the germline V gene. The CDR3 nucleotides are TGTGCCGGCAGAGACCCAAACTTCAGGGAGTATCCACCCCTCTACTTT. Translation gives CAGRDPNFREYPPLYF.

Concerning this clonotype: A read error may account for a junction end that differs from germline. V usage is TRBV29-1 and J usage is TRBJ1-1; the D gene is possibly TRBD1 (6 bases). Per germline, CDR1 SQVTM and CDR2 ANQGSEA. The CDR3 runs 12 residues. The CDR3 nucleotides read TGCAGCGCTTCCCTCCGGGACATTGAAGCCTTCTTT. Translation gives CSASLRDIEAFF.

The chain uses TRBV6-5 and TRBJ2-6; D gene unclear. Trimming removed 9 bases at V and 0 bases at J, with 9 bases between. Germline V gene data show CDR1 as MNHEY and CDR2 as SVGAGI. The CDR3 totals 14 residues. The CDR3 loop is CASNYASGANVLTF. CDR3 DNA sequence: TGTGCCAGTAATTACGCCTCTGGGGCCAACGTCCTGACTTTC.

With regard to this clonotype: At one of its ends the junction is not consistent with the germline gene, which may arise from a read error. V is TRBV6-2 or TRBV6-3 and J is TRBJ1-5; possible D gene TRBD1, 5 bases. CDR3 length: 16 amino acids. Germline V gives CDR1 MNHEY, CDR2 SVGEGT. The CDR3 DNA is TGTGCCAGCAGTTACTCGCGAGGGAGGGGAAATCAGCCCCGGCATTTT. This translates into CASSYSRGRGNQPRHF.

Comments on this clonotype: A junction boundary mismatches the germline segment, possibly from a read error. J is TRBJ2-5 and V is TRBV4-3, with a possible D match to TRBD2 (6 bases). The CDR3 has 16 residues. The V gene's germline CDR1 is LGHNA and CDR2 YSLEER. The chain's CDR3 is CSSSRDRGLTGETQYF. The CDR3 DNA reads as TGCTCCAGCAGCCGAGATCGCGGACTAACGGGAGAGACCCAGTACTTC.